These T cell receptor beta chains were read from a single sample in a study of OX40 agonist ivuxolimab in advanced cancers. Data came from immunoSEQ multiplex PCR; TCRdb stores just in-frame clones and leaves some out. Among more than 65,000 clones, about 81% were seen once, and the ten largest hold 5%. This material consisted of CD4+ or CD8+ T cells sorted from blood, taken in a trial of the OX40 agonist ivuxolimab. The origin of the receptors is an adult with an advanced solid tumor such as melanoma, head and neck, liver or kidney cancer. Both conserved end residues are part of each CDR3. Each record gives: clone size, J gene, V gene, D gene, CDR3 protein, CDR3 DNA. A D gene is named only where the DNA matches it firmly. Rows give clone size only sometimes, using once, few, many, or a class for an expanded clone.

abundance: -
j_gene: TRBJ2-1
v_gene: TRBV10-3
d_gene: -
CDR3aa: CAISMGLTLDEQFF
CDR3nt: TGTGCCATCAGTATGGGCCTTACCCTTGATGAGCAGTTCTTC

abundance: few
j_gene: TRBJ1-5
v_gene: TRBV19
d_gene: TRBD1
CDR3aa: CASYSDRDNQPQHF
CDR3nt: TGTGCCAGTTACTCCGACAGGGACAATCAGCCCCAGCATTTT

abundance: -
j_gene: TRBJ2-3
v_gene: TRBV6-4
d_gene: TRBD2
CDR3aa: CASSVLAGDTDTQYF
CDR3nt: TGTGCCAGCAGTGTCCTAGCGGGGGACACAGATACGCAGTATTTT

abundance: -
j_gene: TRBJ2-1
v_gene: TRBV19
d_gene: -
CDR3aa: CASSPSSYNEQFF
CDR3nt: TGTGCCAGTAGTCCGAGCTCCTACAATGAGCAGTTCTTC

abundance: -
j_gene: TRBJ2-3
v_gene: TRBV2
d_gene: TRBD2
CDR3aa: CASSNSGGTDTQYF
CDR3nt: TGTGCCAGCAGTAATAGCGGGGGAACAGATACGCAGTATTTT

abundance: once
j_gene: TRBJ2-1
v_gene: TRBV7-3
d_gene: TRBD2
CDR3aa: CASSLGGSRSYNEQFF
CDR3nt: TGTGCCAGCAGCTTAGGCGGGAGTCGCTCCTACAATGAGCAGTTCTTC

abundance: -
j_gene: TRBJ1-3
v_gene: TRBV7-2
d_gene: -
CDR3aa: CASSITGSSGNTIYF
CDR3nt: TGTGCCAGCAGCATTACCGGGTCGAGCGGGAACACCATATATTTT

abundance: few
j_gene: TRBJ2-1
v_gene: TRBV29-1
d_gene: -
CDR3aa: CSVPWGTLDNEQFF
CDR3nt: TGCAGCGTTCCCTGGGGGACTCTCGACAATGAGCAGTTCTTC

abundance: -
j_gene: TRBJ2-7
v_gene: TRBV14
d_gene: -
CDR3aa: CASSPTTGRGYEQYF
CDR3nt: TGTGCCAGCAGCCCAACTACGGGACGAGGCTACGAGCAGTACTTC

abundance: -
j_gene: TRBJ2-7
v_gene: TRBV5-8
d_gene: -
CDR3aa: CASSPRTGLYEQYF
CDR3nt: TGTGCCAGCAGCCCCAGAACAGGGCTCTACGAGCAGTACTTC